This T cell receptor (beta chain) was recovered during a study of blood T cell repertoires in COVID-19. Residents of 24 US areas, aged roughly 18 to 89 years, made up the participants. Clones were sequenced by immunoSEQ multiplex PCR, and TCRdb holds only the in-frame ones, with some missing. The sample carries 250,000 to 350,000 clones, around 91% recorded once. Germline V gives CDR1 MDHEN, CDR2 SYDVKM. V was pared by 6 bases and J by 8 bases, with 16 bases of the junction left unmatched. CDR3 length: 16 amino acids. This TCR derives from a woman under 30 with acute COVID-19. The chain employs TRBV28 and TRBJ1-5, with TRBD1 matching 7 bases. Sequenced sample: PBMCs or T cells enriched from blood (not recorded which). The CDR3 sequence: CASRRVGQVTGKPQHF. The CDR3 bases are TGTGCCAGCAGACGGGTCGGACAGGTCACTGGAAAGCCCCAGCATTTT.